This is a list of T cell receptor beta chains from one sample in a study of T-cell reconstitution after alpha-beta-depleted transplantation in children. TCRdb reanalysed the PCR reads using MiXCR and keeps one entry per CDR3 protein. This table has around 250,000 distinct CDR3 sequences, 9.9% appearing once. Sequenced here: PBMCs from the stem cell graft donor, sampled from the stem cell graft. The receptors were sampled from a human donor who donated a stem cell graft to a child with SCID. The CDR3 runs from the conserved cysteine through the conserved F or W. D genes are given only for firm matches. A row's size may be missing; if present it is once, few, many or a size class.

TRBD1	many	16	TRBV12-3/TRBV12-4	TRBJ1-6	TGTGCCAGCAGCTTCTCACCCCCGGGACAGAATTCACCCCTCCACTTT	CASSFSPPGQNSPLHF
TRBD1	-	16	TRBV7-7	TRBJ2-1	TGTGCTAGCAGCTTCCGACAGGGGGGCTCCTACAATGAGCAGTTCTTC	CASSFRQGGSYNEQFF
-	-	16	TRBV4-1	TRBJ2-3	TGCGCCAGCAGCCAAGTGCAGGAGGGTCCTTCAGATACGCAGTATTTT	CASSQVQEGPSDTQYF
TRBD1	-	14	TRBV5-1	TRBJ2-3	TGCGCCAGCAGCTTGGCCGACAGGGGCGATACGCAGTATTTT	CASSLADRGDTQYF
-	many	15	TRBV20-1	TRBJ2-7	TGCAGTGCTAGAGATCGGCAGGGAGCATCCTACGAGCAGTACTTC	CSARDRQGASYEQYF
-	-	13	TRBV5-5	TRBJ1-4	TGTGCCAGCAGCTTGGGGTACAGTACAAAACTGTTTTTT	CASSLGYSTKLFF
-	-	16	TRBV2	TRBJ1-1	TGTGCCAGCAGTGAACATGGCTCGAGGGGTGGAGAGCAAGCTTTCTTT	CASSEHGSRGGEQAFF
TRBD1	-	16	TRBV18	TRBJ2-7	TGTGCCAGCTCACCAATAGGGACAGGGAATCCCTACGAGCAGTACTTC	CASSPIGTGNPYEQYF
TRBD1	-	16	TRBV5-1	TRBJ1-1	TGCGCCAGCAGCTTGTTGGGGGACAGTATGAACACTGAAGCTTTCTTT	CASSLLGDSMNTEAFF
-	-	13	TRBV12-3/TRBV12-4	TRBJ2-1	TGTGCCAGCGGTAGGACGGACTACAATGAGCAGTTCTTC	CASGRTDYNEQFF
-	-	12	TRBV11-2	TRBJ2-5	TGTGCCAGCAGCTCCCCCGGAGAGACCCAGTACTTC	CASSSPGETQYF
-	many	12	TRBV9	TRBJ2-1	TGTGCCAGCAGCGTATCAGGGTATGAGCAGTTCTTC	CASSVSGYEQFF
-	few	15	TRBV12-3/TRBV12-4	TRBJ1-3	TGTGCCAGCAGGCCTACAGGGTTGAGAGGAAACACCATATATTTT	CASRPTGLRGNTIYF
-	-	15	TRBV2	TRBJ2-3	TGTGCCAGCAGTCCCGGGACCATTAACACAGATACGCAGTATTTT	CASSPGTINTDTQYF
TRBD2	many	19	TRBV4-1	TRBJ2-2	TGCGCCAGCAGCCGAGGATCTAGCGGGGGGGCCATGAGCACCGGGGAGCTGTTTTTT	CASSRGSSGGAMSTGELFF
TRBD2	many	16	TRBV14	TRBJ2-2	TGTGCCAGCAGCCAGGGACTAGCGGGATGGACCGGGGAGCTGTTTTTT	CASSQGLAGWTGELFF
-	-	13	TRBV6-2/TRBV6-3	TRBJ1-6	TGTGCCAGCAGTTACTGGGATAATTCACCCCTCCACTTT	CASSYWDNSPLHF
TRBD1	many	15	TRBV12-3/TRBV12-4	TRBJ1-6	TGTGCCAGCAGCCCAGGGGGACAGTATAATTCACCCCTCCACTTT	CASSPGGQYNSPLHF
-	-	13	TRBV7-9	TRBJ2-3	TGTGCCAGCAGCTCAATGGGGGCAGATACGCAGTATTTT	CASSSMGADTQYF
-	few	17	TRBV20-1	TRBJ2-3	TGCAGTGCTAGAGATGATGTGGTTTGGGCTAGCATCGATACGCAGTATTTT	CSARDDVVWASIDTQYF
-	few	12	TRBV12-5	TRBJ1-1	TGTGCTAGTGGTTTGTTCAACACTGAAGCTTTCTTT	CASGLFNTEAFF
-	-	15	TRBV4-1	TRBJ1-2	TGCGCCAGCAGCCAAGGTGCGACGTCCGCCTATGGCTACACCTTC	CASSQGATSAYGYTF
-	few	13	TRBV7-3	TRBJ1-1	TGTGCCAGCAGCTTATATCGACAGAGTGAAGCTTTCTTT	CASSLYRQSEAFF
TRBD1	-	15	TRBV5-1	TRBJ2-5	TGCGCCAGCAGCTTGGGTTGGGACAGAAAAGAGACCCAGTACTTC	CASSLGWDRKETQYF
-	-	12	TRBV6-1	TRBJ1-1	TGTGCCAGCAGTATACCCGGGGGGAAAGCTTTCTTT	CASSIPGGKAFF
TRBD1	few	14	TRBV20-1	TRBJ2-7	TGCAGTGCTAATTCCCGGGACAGGTGGTACGAGCAGTACTTC	CSANSRDRWYEQYF
TRBD2	many	15	TRBV12-3/TRBV12-4	TRBJ2-3	TGTGCCAGTCCCCCCGGGGGGGTGAGCACAGATACGCAGTATTTT	CASPPGGVSTDTQYF
TRBD2	few	15	TRBV29-1	TRBJ2-2	TGCAGCGTTGTTTGGCGGGGGGACTACACCGGGGAGCTGTTTTTT	CSVVWRGDYTGELFF
-	-	16	TRBV7-8	TRBJ1-5	TGTGCCAGCAGCCCCGGTAGTAGTGGGAGCAATCAGCCCCAGCATTTT	CASSPGSSGSNQPQHF